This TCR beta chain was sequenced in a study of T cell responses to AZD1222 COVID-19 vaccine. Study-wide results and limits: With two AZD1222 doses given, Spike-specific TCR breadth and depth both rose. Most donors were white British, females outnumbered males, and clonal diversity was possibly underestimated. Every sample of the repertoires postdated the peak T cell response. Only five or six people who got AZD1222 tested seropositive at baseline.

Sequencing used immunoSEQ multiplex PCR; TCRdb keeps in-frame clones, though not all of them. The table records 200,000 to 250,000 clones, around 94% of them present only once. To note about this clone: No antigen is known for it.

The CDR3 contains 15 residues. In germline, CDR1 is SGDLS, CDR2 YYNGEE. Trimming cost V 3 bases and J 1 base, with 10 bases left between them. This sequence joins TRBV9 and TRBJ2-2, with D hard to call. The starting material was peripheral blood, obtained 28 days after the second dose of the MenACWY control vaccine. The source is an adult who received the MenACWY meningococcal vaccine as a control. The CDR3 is CASSASVENTGELFF. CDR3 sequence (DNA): TGTGCCAGCAGCGCCTCAGTGGAGAACACCGGGGAGCTGTTTTTT. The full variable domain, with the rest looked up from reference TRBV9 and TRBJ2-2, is DSGVTQTPKHLITATGQRVTLRCSPRSGDLSVYWYQQSLDQGLQFLIQYYNGEERAKGNILERFSAQQFPDLHSELNLSSLELGDSALYFCASSASVENTGELFFGEGSRLTVL.